A selection of T cell receptor beta chains follows, all from one sample in a study of T cell responses to AZD1222 COVID-19 vaccine. The method was immunoSEQ multiplex PCR; TCRdb's version includes in-frame clones alone and lacks a portion of them. Here the sample spans 92,000 or so clones, around 91% being singletons. Source: peripheral blood, taken 28 days after the second AZD1222 dose. Receptor source: an adult who received the AZD1222 COVID-19 vaccine. CDR3s include the opening cysteine and the closing phenylalanine or tryptophan. The order of the fields is V gene, clone size, J gene, D gene, CDR3 protein, CDR3 DNA. The D gene is left open where the match is weak. The size entry is marked missing in some rows and otherwise reads once, few, many or a size class.

v_call: TRBV30
clone_size: NA
j_call: TRBJ2-1
d_call: NA
cdr3_aa: CAWALGGPPVEEQFF
cdr3_nt: TGTGCCTGGGCCCTGGGGGGCCCCCCGGTGGAAGAGCAGTTCTTC

v_call: TRBV12-3/TRBV12-4
clone_size: NA
j_call: TRBJ1-2
d_call: TRBD1
cdr3_aa: CASMRDRGYGYTF
cdr3_nt: TGTGCCAGCATGCGGGACAGGGGCTATGGCTACACCTTC

v_call: TRBV7-2
clone_size: NA
j_call: TRBJ2-7
d_call: TRBD2
cdr3_aa: CASSLSRASGEQYF
cdr3_nt: TGTGCCAGCAGCTTATCCCGGGCTAGCGGGGAGCAGTACTTC

v_call: TRBV30
clone_size: NA
j_call: TRBJ1-2
d_call: NA
cdr3_aa: CAWRATYEFYGYTF
cdr3_nt: TGTGCCTGGAGAGCTACGTATGAATTTTATGGCTACACCTTC

v_call: TRBV12-3/TRBV12-4
clone_size: NA
j_call: TRBJ1-6
d_call: TRBD1
cdr3_aa: CASSRQGKSPLHF
cdr3_nt: TGTGCCAGCAGTCGACAGGGGAAGTCACCCCTCCACTTT

v_call: TRBV11-1
clone_size: NA
j_call: TRBJ1-1
d_call: NA
cdr3_aa: CASSLAHAVEAFF
cdr3_nt: TGTGCCAGCAGCTTAGCGCACGCGGTAGAGGCTTTCTTT

v_call: TRBV19
clone_size: NA
j_call: TRBJ2-7
d_call: TRBD1
cdr3_aa: CAPKGLRDRGRYEQYF
cdr3_nt: TGTGCCCCGAAAGGGCTCCGGGACAGGGGGCGGTACGAGCAGTACTTC

v_call: TRBV7-3
clone_size: NA
j_call: TRBJ1-5
d_call: TRBD1
cdr3_aa: CASSLSRTGGPSNQPQHF
cdr3_nt: TGTGCCAGCAGCTTATCCCGGACAGGGGGTCCCTCCAATCAGCCCCAGCATTTT

v_call: TRBV12-3/TRBV12-4
clone_size: NA
j_call: TRBJ1-6
d_call: NA
cdr3_aa: CASSPGDGLHF
cdr3_nt: TGTGCCAGCAGCCCGGGGGATGGCCTCCACTTT

v_call: TRBV3-1/TRBV3-2
clone_size: NA
j_call: TRBJ1-2
d_call: TRBD1
cdr3_aa: CASSQVGTGGAYGYTF
cdr3_nt: TGTGCCAGCAGCCAAGTAGGGACAGGGGGCGCTTATGGCTACACCTTC

v_call: TRBV9
clone_size: NA
j_call: TRBJ2-1
d_call: NA
cdr3_aa: CASSVAEINEQFF
cdr3_nt: TGTGCCAGCAGCGTAGCGGAGATCAATGAGCAGTTCTTC

v_call: TRBV5-1
clone_size: NA
j_call: TRBJ2-5
d_call: TRBD1
cdr3_aa: CASGRDRQETQYF
cdr3_nt: TGCGCCAGCGGAAGGGACAGGCAAGAGACCCAGTACTTC

v_call: TRBV27
clone_size: NA
j_call: TRBJ2-1
d_call: NA
cdr3_aa: CASNKGASGYNEQFF
cdr3_nt: TGTGCCAGCAACAAAGGGGCTAGTGGCTACAATGAGCAGTTCTTC

v_call: TRBV4-3
clone_size: NA
j_call: TRBJ1-2
d_call: TRBD1
cdr3_aa: CASSQGTGDLQVIF
cdr3_nt: TGCGCCAGCAGCCAAGGGACAGGGGACCTCCAAGTCATCTTC

v_call: TRBV6-5
clone_size: NA
j_call: TRBJ1-1
d_call: NA
cdr3_aa: CASSYGGVNTEAFF
cdr3_nt: TGTGCCAGCAGTTACGGGGGGGTGAACACTGAAGCTTTCTTT

v_call: TRBV5-4
clone_size: NA
j_call: TRBJ2-1
d_call: NA
cdr3_aa: CASSDATGTHYNEQFF
cdr3_nt: TGTGCCAGCAGCGACGCAACCGGGACACACTACAATGAGCAGTTCTTC

v_call: TRBV30
clone_size: NA
j_call: TRBJ1-2
d_call: NA
cdr3_aa: CAWSVIGGVYGYTF
cdr3_nt: TGTGCCTGGAGTGTGATAGGGGGAGTCTATGGCTACACCTTC

v_call: TRBV10-1
clone_size: NA
j_call: TRBJ1-2
d_call: NA
cdr3_aa: CASSENGYTF
cdr3_nt: TGCGCCAGCAGTGAAAACGGCTACACCTTC

v_call: TRBV5-5
clone_size: NA
j_call: TRBJ1-5
d_call: NA
cdr3_aa: CASSLPGGTSNQPQHF
cdr3_nt: TGTGCCAGCAGCTTGCCGGGTGGGACTAGCAATCAGCCCCAGCATTTT

v_call: TRBV27
clone_size: NA
j_call: TRBJ1-1
d_call: NA
cdr3_aa: CVTSTVTNTEAFF
cdr3_nt: TGTGTAACCAGCACTGTGACGAACACTGAAGCTTTCTTT

v_call: TRBV12-3/TRBV12-4
clone_size: NA
j_call: TRBJ2-3
d_call: TRBD1
cdr3_aa: CASSPQGGDTQYF
cdr3_nt: TGTGCCAGCAGTCCACAGGGGGGCGATACGCAGTATTTT

v_call: TRBV7-9
clone_size: NA
j_call: TRBJ1-1
d_call: NA
cdr3_aa: CASSANAPWNTEAFF
cdr3_nt: TGTGCCAGCAGCGCTAACGCTCCTTGGAACACTGAAGCTTTCTTT

v_call: TRBV15
clone_size: once
j_call: TRBJ2-5
d_call: NA
cdr3_aa: CATSNQRKETQYF
cdr3_nt: TGTGCCACCAGCAACCAAAGAAAAGAGACCCAGTACTTC

v_call: TRBV5-6
clone_size: NA
j_call: TRBJ2-7
d_call: NA
cdr3_aa: CASSLDNAYEQYF
cdr3_nt: TGTGCCAGCAGCTTGGACAACGCCTACGAGCAGTACTTC

v_call: TRBV5-5
clone_size: NA
j_call: TRBJ1-1
d_call: NA
cdr3_aa: CASSFTLTEAFF
cdr3_nt: TGTGCCAGCAGCTTTACTCTGACTGAAGCTTTCTTT

v_call: TRBV6-1
clone_size: NA
j_call: TRBJ2-1
d_call: NA
cdr3_aa: CASSDNEQFF
cdr3_nt: TGTGCCAGCAGTGATAATGAGCAGTTCTTC

v_call: TRBV19
clone_size: few
j_call: TRBJ1-3
d_call: NA
cdr3_aa: CASSIGRYSGNTIYF
cdr3_nt: TGTGCCAGTAGTATAGGACGGTACTCTGGAAACACCATATATTTT

v_call: TRBV10-3
clone_size: NA
j_call: TRBJ2-5
d_call: NA
cdr3_aa: CAISETQLVQETQYF
cdr3_nt: TGTGCCATCAGTGAGACACAGCTGGTCCAAGAGACCCAGTACTTC

v_call: TRBV5-4
clone_size: NA
j_call: TRBJ1-1
d_call: TRBD1
cdr3_aa: CASSARQGKNTEAFF
cdr3_nt: TGTGCCAGCAGCGCACGACAGGGGAAGAACACTGAAGCTTTCTTT

v_call: TRBV7-2
clone_size: NA
j_call: TRBJ1-6
d_call: NA
cdr3_aa: CASSLGWGNNSPLHF
cdr3_nt: TGTGCCAGCAGCTTAGGTTGGGGGAATAATTCACCCCTCCACTTT

v_call: TRBV7-9
clone_size: NA
j_call: TRBJ2-7
d_call: NA
cdr3_aa: CASSLGVRGLVEQYF
cdr3_nt: TGTGCCAGCAGCTTAGGCGTTCGGGGGCTGGTAGAGCAGTACTTC

v_call: TRBV7-2
clone_size: NA
j_call: TRBJ2-5
d_call: NA
cdr3_aa: CASSLGGPGLETQYF
cdr3_nt: TGTGCCAGCAGCTTAGGGGGCCCGGGGTTGGAGACCCAGTACTTC

v_call: TRBV6-2/TRBV6-3
clone_size: NA
j_call: TRBJ2-3
d_call: TRBD1
cdr3_aa: CASSAVKGAGTDTQYF
cdr3_nt: TGTGCCAGCAGCGCCGTTAAGGGGGCCGGCACAGATACGCAGTATTTT

v_call: TRBV7-9
clone_size: NA
j_call: TRBJ2-1
d_call: TRBD2
cdr3_aa: CASSLGLTQRGFHEQFF
cdr3_nt: TGTGCCAGCAGCTTAGGGCTGACACAGCGGGGTTTCCATGAGCAGTTCTTC

v_call: TRBV25-1
clone_size: NA
j_call: TRBJ2-6
d_call: NA
cdr3_aa: CASSDAGQSRPGANVLTF
cdr3_nt: TGTGCCAGCAGTGACGCGGGGCAATCTCGCCCTGGGGCCAACGTCCTGACTTTC

v_call: TRBV7-2
clone_size: NA
j_call: TRBJ2-5
d_call: TRBD2
cdr3_aa: CASRQLAGVKETQYF
cdr3_nt: TGTGCCAGCCGGCAGCTAGCGGGGGTTAAAGAGACCCAGTACTTC

v_call: TRBV5-1
clone_size: NA
j_call: TRBJ1-6
d_call: TRBD1
cdr3_aa: CASRGTADNSPLHF
cdr3_nt: TGCGCCAGCCGAGGGACAGCAGATAATTCACCCCTCCACTTT

v_call: TRBV29-1
clone_size: NA
j_call: TRBJ2-1
d_call: NA
cdr3_aa: CSVELHNEQFF
cdr3_nt: TGCAGCGTTGAACTCCACAATGAGCAGTTCTTC

v_call: TRBV7-9
clone_size: NA
j_call: TRBJ2-1
d_call: NA
cdr3_aa: CASSLGQGDVGQFF
cdr3_nt: TGTGCCAGCAGCCTGGGACAAGGCGACGTTGGGCAGTTCTTC

v_call: TRBV19
clone_size: NA
j_call: TRBJ1-1
d_call: TRBD1
cdr3_aa: CASSIRGGGTEAFF
cdr3_nt: TGTGCCAGTAGTATAAGAGGGGGCGGCACTGAAGCTTTCTTT

v_call: TRBV5-1
clone_size: NA
j_call: TRBJ1-6
d_call: TRBD1
cdr3_aa: CASSDTGALHF
cdr3_nt: TGCGCCAGCAGCGACACAGGGGCCCTCCACTTT